Shown below are 7 T cell receptor beta chains from a single sample sequenced in a study of blood T cell repertoires in COVID-19. Some clones are missing from TCRdb's copy, which holds only in-frame ones; the method was immunoSEQ multiplex PCR. The table has approximately 180,000 clones, roughly 84% seen once; the top ten hold around a sixth. The sequenced sample consisted of peripheral blood. The receptor source for this set is a person between 65 and 79 years old with COVID-19, enrolled during active disease.

The chain joins TRBV2 to TRBJ2-1; 7 bases are a match to TRBD2. CDR1 and CDR2 from the germline V gene are SNHLY and FYNNEI. The J segment lost 6 bases and the V segment lost 6 bases, leaving 8 bases of the junction unmatched. The CDR3 is 14 residues long. In nucleotides, the CDR3 is TGTGCCAGCAGGGATGCGTCTAGCGGCAATGAGCAGTTCTTC. It codes for CASRDASSGNEQFF.

The chain carries TRBV6-1 and TRBJ1-5; D possibly corresponds to TRBD1 (5 bases). The ends were cut back, 4 bases at V and 2 bases at J, with 18 bases in the middle. This CDR3 comprises 17 residues. From germline, CDR1 is MNHNS and CDR2 SASEGT. The CDR3: CASSGGGGVRGNQPQHF. CDR3 DNA: TGTGCCAGCAGTGGGGGGGGAGGAGTCCGGGGCAATCAGCCCCAGCATTTT.

The chain combines TRBV7-8 with TRBJ1-1; D is unclear. The CDR3 is 13 residues long. Germline lookup yields CDR1 SGHVS and CDR2 FQNEAQ. Trimming left V 5 bases short and J 2 bases short, with 9 bases between. The CDR3: CASSPQVNTEAFF. CDR3 bases: TGTGCCAGCAGCCCCCAGGTAAACACTGAAGCTTTCTTT.

This clone was observed a handful of times. The chain carries TRBV2 and TRBJ1-5, with 8 bases identical to TRBD1. V was clipped by 6 bases and J by 3 bases; unmatched bases: 4. Germline V gene lookup returns CDR1 SNHLY and CDR2 FYNNEI. The length of the CDR3 is 14 residues. CDR3 DNA sequence: TGTGCCAGCAGGGCCAGGGGGCCCAATCAGCCCCAGCATTTT. This encodes CASRARGPNQPQHF. Full variable domain (remainder filled in from reference TRBV2 and TRBJ1-5): EPEVTQTPSHQVTQMGQEVILRCVPISNHLYFYWYRQILGQKVEFLVSFYNNEISEKSEIFDDQFSVERPDGSNFTLKIRSTKLEDSAMYFCASRARGPNQPQHFGDGTRLSIL.

The V gene is TRBV6-1, the J gene TRBJ1-1, with D tentatively TRBD1 (5 bases). Germline-derived CDR1 and CDR2 are MNHNS and SASEGT. Trimming removed 2 bases from V and 3 bases from J, with 7 bases in between. The CDR3 spans 13 residues. CDR3 region: CASSEPQDTEAFF. The DNA for the CDR3 is TGTGCCAGCAGTGAACCACAGGACACTGAAGCTTTCTTT.

The chain employs TRBV7-9 and TRBJ1-6, with a weak D call TRBD1 (5 bases). Trimming removed 1 base from V and 7 bases from J, with 11 bases in between. CDR3 size: 15 residues. The germline gives CDR1 SEHNR, CDR2 FQNEAQ (reference sequence). DNA for the CDR3: TGTGCCAGCAGCTTAGATTGGGGCGAAAATTCACCCCTCCACTTT. Translating it yields CASSLDWGENSPLHF.

V gene TRBV6-5 combines with J gene TRBJ2-1; 9 nucleotides align to TRBD2. The CDR3 extends over 16 amino acids. The V segment lost 2 bases and the J segment 5 bases; nucleotides outside the gene matches: 7. CDR1 and CDR2 (germline): MNHEY, SVGAGI. CDR3: CASSYGLAGKDNEQFF. The CDR3 DNA reads TGTGCCAGCAGTTACGGCCTAGCGGGAAAAGACAATGAGCAGTTCTTC.